A single sample gave rise to the 5 T cell receptor beta chains below, sequenced in a study of control samples from healthy donors and cancer patients. Using immunoSEQ multiplex PCR, the repertoire was profiled, and TCRdb retains in-frame clones only, with some absent. The sample lists about 100,000 clones; around 88% were seen once. The sequenced material came from blood. These receptors were taken from a man aged 25 to 45 in good health.

V is TRBV4-2 and J is TRBJ2-3; tentative D call: TRBD2 (5 bases). Germline CDR1 LGHNA, CDR2 YNFKEQ. V was trimmed by 1 base and J by 4 bases, leaving 12 bases between them. CDR3 length equals 15 residues. CDR3 DNA sequence: TGTGCCAGCAGCCAAGTCACGGGGTTGGCAGATACGCAGTATTTT. It encodes CASSQVTGLADTQYF.

This clone was detected once. The rearrangement links TRBV7-9 to TRBJ1-2; D gene uncertain. With 4 bases removed from V and 4 bases from J, the gap between germline ends came to 7 bases. Germline V gene lookup returns CDR1 SEHNR and CDR2 FQNEAQ (reference sequence). The CDR3 covers 12 residues. The CDR3 DNA reads as TGTGCCAGCAGCTCTGGAGGCTATGGCTACACCTTC. This translates into CASSSGGYGYTF.

The chain employs TRBV2 and TRBJ2-3; TRBD2 aligns across 8 bases. Germline CDR1 SNHLY, CDR2 FYNNEI. The CDR3 length is 16 residues. J gave up 4 bases and V 7 bases, and 13 bases lay outside the gene matches. The CDR3 protein is CASTRGVGLGADTQYF. CDR3 DNA: TGTGCCAGCACCCGAGGGGTGGGACTAGGAGCAGATACGCAGTATTTT.

This chain's CDR3 is CASSIQETQYF. Written as DNA, the CDR3 is TGTGCCAGCAGCATACAAGAGACCCAGTACTTC. The chain is built from TRBV7-9 and TRBJ2-5; D ambiguous. CDR1 and CDR2 (germline): SEHNR, FQNEAQ (reference sequence). This CDR3 contains 11 residues. V shed 5 bases and J shed 2 bases, with 3 bases lying between them.

The gene calls are TRBV21-1 and TRBJ2-3; the D call TRBD2 from the table was never checked on the DNA. TRBV21-1 is termed a pseudogene. CDR3 length: 16 amino acids. This CDR3 is CAGRTSGRGSTDTQYF. CDR3 DNA sequence: TGTGCCGGCCGGACTAGCGGGAGGGGTAGCACAGATACGCAGTATTTT.